A selection of T cell receptor beta chains follows, all from one sample in a study of shared clonotypes between healthy human individuals. Generated by immunoSEQ multiplex PCR, the TCRdb table keeps only in-frame clones and is missing some. The table shows roughly 1.5 million clones, with about 98% occurring only once. Sequencing was done on a sample of naive CD4+ T cells sorted from blood. The receptors were sampled from a man aged 25-45 years in good health. CDR3s include the opening cysteine and the closing phenylalanine or tryptophan. The order of the fields is clone size, D gene, J gene, V gene, CDR3 DNA, CDR3 protein. D genes are given only for firm matches. Expanded clones are given a class, and other clones once, few, many or no size at all.

clone_size: .; d_call: .; j_call: TRBJ1-1; v_call: TRBV29-1; cdr3_nt: TGCAGCGTTATGTACATGACGGAGAACACTGAAGCTTTCTTT; cdr3_aa: CSVMYMTENTEAFF
clone_size: .; d_call: TRBD2; j_call: TRBJ2-1; v_call: TRBV7-6; cdr3_nt: TGTGCCAGCAGCTTAGCCCCGGAAGCGGGAGGGCCTTACTACTCCTACAATGAGCAGTTCTTC; cdr3_aa: CASSLAPEAGGPYYSYNEQFF
clone_size: .; d_call: .; j_call: TRBJ1-5; v_call: TRBV28; cdr3_nt: TGTGCCAGCAGTTTATTAGGCGCCAATCAGCCCCAGCATTTT; cdr3_aa: CASSLLGANQPQHF
clone_size: once; d_call: .; j_call: TRBJ1-2; v_call: TRBV6-1; cdr3_nt: TGTGCCAGCAGTGAATCCTGGTATGGCTACACCTTC; cdr3_aa: CASSESWYGYTF
clone_size: .; d_call: .; j_call: TRBJ2-3; v_call: TRBV5-1; cdr3_nt: TGCGCCAGCAGCTTTACCGTCGCAATTGGGGGGCGGGATACGCAGTATTTT; cdr3_aa: CASSFTVAIGGRDTQYF
clone_size: .; d_call: .; j_call: TRBJ2-1; v_call: TRBV30; cdr3_nt: TGTGCCTGGAGAAGAGCCGGCCCCTACAATGAGCAGTTCTTC; cdr3_aa: CAWRRAGPYNEQFF
clone_size: .; d_call: TRBD1; j_call: TRBJ2-5; v_call: TRBV5-6; cdr3_nt: TGTGCCAGCAGCAGGGGGACAGGAGAGACCCAGTACTTC; cdr3_aa: CASSRGTGETQYF
clone_size: .; d_call: .; j_call: TRBJ2-7; v_call: TRBV9; cdr3_nt: TGTGCCAGCAGCGACCCCCAGGGCAAGCAGTACTTC; cdr3_aa: CASSDPQGKQYF
clone_size: .; d_call: .; j_call: TRBJ2-3; v_call: TRBV5-1; cdr3_nt: TGCGCCAGCAGCTTGGATCGAACGGATACGCAGTATTTT; cdr3_aa: CASSLDRTDTQYF
clone_size: .; d_call: .; j_call: TRBJ2-4; v_call: TRBV9; cdr3_nt: TGTGCCAGCAGCGTAGGGGTGGGCGGACCCCAAAACATTCAGTACTTC; cdr3_aa: CASSVGVGGPQNIQYF
clone_size: .; d_call: .; j_call: TRBJ2-7; v_call: TRBV5-1; cdr3_nt: TGCGCCAGCAGCTTGGGACAGAGCTCCTACGAGCAGTACTTC; cdr3_aa: CASSLGQSSYEQYF
clone_size: .; d_call: .; j_call: TRBJ2-7; v_call: TRBV7-2; cdr3_nt: TGTGCCAGCAGCTTAAAAGGGTCCCCCTCGACCTCCTACGAGCAGTACTTC; cdr3_aa: CASSLKGSPSTSYEQYF
clone_size: .; d_call: .; j_call: TRBJ1-1; v_call: TRBV5-1; cdr3_nt: TGCGCCAGCAGCTTGGTTGGGCCATACAACACTGAAGCTTTCTTT; cdr3_aa: CASSLVGPYNTEAFF
clone_size: .; d_call: TRBD2; j_call: TRBJ2-2; v_call: TRBV10-3; cdr3_nt: TGTGCCATCAGTGAGGGACTAGCGGGAAAGACCGGGGAGCTGTTTTTT; cdr3_aa: CAISEGLAGKTGELFF
clone_size: .; d_call: .; j_call: TRBJ2-3; v_call: TRBV19; cdr3_nt: TGTGCCAGTAGTATGGTCGATACGCAGTATTTT; cdr3_aa: CASSMVDTQYF
clone_size: .; d_call: TRBD2; j_call: TRBJ2-1; v_call: TRBV9; cdr3_nt: TGTGCCAGCAGCGAACCGGGACTAGGTTATGAGCAGTTCTTC; cdr3_aa: CASSEPGLGYEQFF
clone_size: .; d_call: .; j_call: TRBJ2-7; v_call: TRBV27; cdr3_nt: TGTGCCAGCAGGCTTAGCGGCCCCCTCACCTACGAGCAGTACTTC; cdr3_aa: CASRLSGPLTYEQYF
clone_size: .; d_call: .; j_call: TRBJ1-1; v_call: TRBV6-5; cdr3_nt: TGTGCCAGCAGGGTGGGCATTAAAGCTTTCTTT; cdr3_aa: CASRVGIKAFF
clone_size: .; d_call: .; j_call: TRBJ1-2; v_call: TRBV4-2; cdr3_nt: TGTGCCAGCAGCCAAGGGACAGACTATGGCTACACCTTC; cdr3_aa: CASSQGTDYGYTF
clone_size: .; d_call: .; j_call: TRBJ1-4; v_call: TRBV11-2; cdr3_nt: TGTGCCAGCAGCTTAGTTGTTGGGGTCACTAATGAAAAACTGTTTTTT; cdr3_aa: CASSLVVGVTNEKLFF
clone_size: .; d_call: .; j_call: TRBJ2-5; v_call: TRBV5-1; cdr3_nt: TGCGCCAGCAGCTTGGATAACAGACTGATAAGAGAGACCCAGTACTTC; cdr3_aa: CASSLDNRLIRETQYF
clone_size: .; d_call: TRBD1; j_call: TRBJ2-3; v_call: TRBV5-1; cdr3_nt: TGCGCCAGCAGGTCAGGGGGCAGAGATACGCAGTATTTT; cdr3_aa: CASRSGGRDTQYF
clone_size: .; d_call: TRBD2; j_call: TRBJ2-1; v_call: TRBV10-2; cdr3_nt: TGCGCCAGCAGTGACCTCCCCGGGAGGCCCCACAATGAGCAGTTCTTC; cdr3_aa: CASSDLPGRPHNEQFF
clone_size: .; d_call: TRBD2; j_call: TRBJ2-1; v_call: TRBV6-5; cdr3_nt: TGTGCCAGCAGTCTCCTCGGCGGGAGGTCAGGTGAGCAGTTCTTC; cdr3_aa: CASSLLGGRSGEQFF
clone_size: .; d_call: TRBD1; j_call: TRBJ1-4; v_call: TRBV6-1; cdr3_nt: TGTGCCAGCAGTACAGGGGGCGCGGTGGAAAAACTGTTTTTT; cdr3_aa: CASSTGGAVEKLFF
clone_size: .; d_call: .; j_call: TRBJ1-1; v_call: TRBV6-5; cdr3_nt: TGTGCCAGCAGTCCCCCGGGACGAAGGGAAGCTTTCTTT; cdr3_aa: CASSPPGRREAFF
clone_size: .; d_call: TRBD2; j_call: TRBJ2-5; v_call: TRBV7-2; cdr3_nt: TGTGCCAGCAGCCCAGAGGCGGGAGGGGAGACCCAGTACTTC; cdr3_aa: CASSPEAGGETQYF
clone_size: .; d_call: TRBD2; j_call: TRBJ2-1; v_call: TRBV19; cdr3_nt: TGTGCCAGTAGTATAGCCGACAGGGGTCTAGCGGGAGCAATCTACAATGAGCAGTTCTTC; cdr3_aa: CASSIADRGLAGAIYNEQFF
clone_size: .; d_call: TRBD2; j_call: TRBJ2-7; v_call: TRBV15; cdr3_nt: TGTGCCACCAGCAGAAGGGGGGGACTAGCGGGATACGAGCAGTACTTC; cdr3_aa: CATSRRGGLAGYEQYF
clone_size: .; d_call: .; j_call: TRBJ1-4; v_call: TRBV4-2; cdr3_nt: TGTGCCAGCAGCCAAAGGTGGGGAAATAATGAAAAACTGTTTTTT; cdr3_aa: CASSQRWGNNEKLFF
clone_size: .; d_call: TRBD1; j_call: TRBJ1-2; v_call: TRBV5-1; cdr3_nt: TGCGCCAGCAGCCTAAGCCCCGAGACAGGGGCTGTCTATGGCTACACCTTC; cdr3_aa: CASSLSPETGAVYGYTF
clone_size: .; d_call: .; j_call: TRBJ2-1; v_call: TRBV4-1; cdr3_nt: TGCGCCAGCAGCCAAGTCAGCCTGGGGGAGCAGTTCTTC; cdr3_aa: CASSQVSLGEQFF
clone_size: .; d_call: .; j_call: TRBJ2-7; v_call: TRBV18; cdr3_nt: TGTGCCAGCTCCCCTAGCTCGGGGTCCTCCTACGAGCAGTACTTC; cdr3_aa: CASSPSSGSSYEQYF
clone_size: .; d_call: TRBD1; j_call: TRBJ1-2; v_call: TRBV11-2; cdr3_nt: TGTGCCAGCAGCGCCGATCCGGGACAGTCCTATGGCTACACCTTC; cdr3_aa: CASSADPGQSYGYTF
clone_size: .; d_call: .; j_call: TRBJ2-3; v_call: TRBV5-6; cdr3_nt: TGTGCCAGCAGCCTCCGGGCCTCAGATACGCAGTATTTT; cdr3_aa: CASSLRASDTQYF
clone_size: .; d_call: TRBD1; j_call: TRBJ2-7; v_call: TRBV9; cdr3_nt: TGTGCCAGCACCTACGACAGGGATGGCGAGCAGTACTTC; cdr3_aa: CASTYDRDGEQYF
clone_size: .; d_call: TRBD2; j_call: TRBJ2-7; v_call: TRBV27; cdr3_nt: TGTGCCAGCAGTCTATTAGAGGCGGGAGGGCCCCACGAGCAGTACTTC; cdr3_aa: CASSLLEAGGPHEQYF
clone_size: .; d_call: TRBD1; j_call: TRBJ2-3; v_call: TRBV28; cdr3_nt: TGTGCCAGCAGCTCCGCAGGGGGCTTGGGCACAGATACGCAGTATTTT; cdr3_aa: CASSSAGGLGTDTQYF
clone_size: .; d_call: .; j_call: TRBJ1-2; v_call: TRBV18; cdr3_nt: TGTGCCAGCTCACCAATCTCCAGGACTCCTAACTATGGCTACACCTTC; cdr3_aa: CASSPISRTPNYGYTF
clone_size: .; d_call: .; j_call: TRBJ2-5; v_call: TRBV18; cdr3_nt: TGTGCCAGCTCACTAGGCAGGACGCGGGAGACCCAGTACTTC; cdr3_aa: CASSLGRTRETQYF
clone_size: .; d_call: .; j_call: TRBJ2-1; v_call: TRBV4-1; cdr3_nt: TGCGCCAGCAGCCAAGAGAAACAGAGACTACCCTCCTACAATGAGCAGTTCTTC; cdr3_aa: CASSQEKQRLPSYNEQFF
clone_size: .; d_call: TRBD1; j_call: TRBJ2-2; v_call: TRBV7-2; cdr3_nt: TGTGCCAGCAGCTTAGAGGTCGGACAGGGTATCGGGGAGCTGTTTTTT; cdr3_aa: CASSLEVGQGIGELFF
clone_size: .; d_call: .; j_call: TRBJ2-7; v_call: TRBV28; cdr3_nt: TGTGCCAGCAGCTCTCCCCGCGAGGGGACTTACGAGCAGTACTTC; cdr3_aa: CASSSPREGTYEQYF
clone_size: .; d_call: .; j_call: TRBJ2-1; v_call: TRBV11-2; cdr3_nt: TGTGCCAGCGCAAAACCCGGCTATGAGCAGTTCTTC; cdr3_aa: CASAKPGYEQFF
clone_size: .; d_call: TRBD1; j_call: TRBJ1-3; v_call: TRBV30; cdr3_nt: TGTGCCTGGGGGGACAGGGGCTCTGGAAACACCATATATTTT; cdr3_aa: CAWGDRGSGNTIYF
clone_size: .; d_call: .; j_call: TRBJ2-7; v_call: TRBV5-1; cdr3_nt: TGCGCCAGCAGCGACTCCTACGAGCAGTACTTC; cdr3_aa: CASSDSYEQYF
clone_size: .; d_call: TRBD1; j_call: TRBJ2-7; v_call: TRBV2; cdr3_nt: TGTGCCAGCAGTAGGACAGGGGACTACGAGCAGTACTTC; cdr3_aa: CASSRTGDYEQYF
clone_size: .; d_call: TRBD1; j_call: TRBJ1-2; v_call: TRBV7-9; cdr3_nt: TGTGCCAGCAACCCCCCCCGGGACAGTGATGGCTACACCTTC; cdr3_aa: CASNPPRDSDGYTF
clone_size: .; d_call: TRBD1; j_call: TRBJ2-7; v_call: TRBV6-1; cdr3_nt: TGTGCCAGCAGCTTAGACAGGGGTTTTTACGAGCAGTACTTC; cdr3_aa: CASSLDRGFYEQYF
clone_size: .; d_call: .; j_call: TRBJ1-4; v_call: TRBV18; cdr3_nt: TGTGCCAGCTCACGGGATAATCTTGGCACTAATGAAAAACTGTTTTTT; cdr3_aa: CASSRDNLGTNEKLFF